Included here is one T cell receptor (beta chain) sequence, with context. The data are from a study of T cell responses to AZD1222 COVID-19 vaccine. TCRdb's table, derived via immunoSEQ multiplex PCR, lists solely in-frame clones and lacks some. The repertoire holds some 150,000 clones, with 82% as singletons. The input for sequencing was peripheral blood, taken on day 0 of MenACWY control vaccination. The source is an adult in good health.

The DNA of the CDR3 is TGTGCCAGCAGCTTACGTGAGGGTCCAGATACGCAGTATTTT. Translating gives CASSLREGPDTQYF. The V call is TRBV7-8, the J call TRBJ2-3, with a possible D match to TRBD2 (5 bases). The CDR3 covers 14 residues. The V end was cut by 2 bases, the J end by 4 bases, with 10 bases between. Germline V gene data show CDR1 as SGHVS and CDR2 as FQNEAQ.